The rows below give T cell receptor beta chains drawn from one sample of a study of blood T cells in healthy people across ages. TCRdb independently ran MiXCR on the 5' RACE reads; one entry per CDR3 protein. In the table there are 1,800,000 or so distinct CDR3 sequences, roughly two fifths of which are singletons. Sequencing input: blood. These receptors all come from a human donor in good health. CDR3s leave out the opening cysteine and the closing phenylalanine or tryptophan. Fields, in order: clone size, J gene, V gene, CDR3 protein. Not every row has a clone size; where given, it reads once, few, many or a size class.

clone size: NA
J gene: TRBJ2-5
V gene: TRBV10-3
CDR3 protein: AIGQLRDKETQY

clone size: many
J gene: TRBJ1-2
V gene: TRBV12-3/TRBV12-4
CDR3 protein: AINSNLGYT

clone size: NA
J gene: TRBJ2-7
V gene: TRBV4-2
CDR3 protein: ASSQVPGQGLSYEQY

clone size: few
J gene: TRBJ2-3
V gene: TRBV4-1
CDR3 protein: ASSQGLRGADTQY

clone size: NA
J gene: TRBJ1-4
V gene: TRBV7-2
CDR3 protein: ASSPGGRVANEKLF

clone size: NA
J gene: TRBJ1-1
V gene: TRBV5-5
CDR3 protein: ASSLTGGDTLGAF

clone size: NA
J gene: TRBJ2-3
V gene: TRBV20-1
CDR3 protein: SQDADTRY

clone size: NA
J gene: TRBJ1-2
V gene: TRBV7-2
CDR3 protein: ASSRGPSEIGYT

clone size: NA
J gene: TRBJ2-2
V gene: TRBV20-1
CDR3 protein: SAIPFRLAGRPNTGELF

clone size: NA
J gene: TRBJ2-7
V gene: TRBV9
CDR3 protein: ASSVTDRVDYEQY

clone size: NA
J gene: TRBJ2-1
V gene: TRBV4-2
CDR3 protein: ASSQDLRGGAYNEQF

clone size: NA
J gene: TRBJ1-5
V gene: TRBV2
CDR3 protein: ASSAGMDQPQH

clone size: many
J gene: TRBJ1-1
V gene: TRBV12-3/TRBV12-4
CDR3 protein: ASSLTRGTEAF

clone size: NA
J gene: TRBJ1-1
V gene: TRBV3-1
CDR3 protein: ASSYYTGGVLDTEAF

clone size: NA
J gene: TRBJ2-3
V gene: TRBV4-1
CDR3 protein: ASSQVLGGDTDTQY

clone size: NA
J gene: TRBJ2-5
V gene: TRBV15
CDR3 protein: ATRPNPGRQETQY

clone size: few
J gene: TRBJ2-3
V gene: TRBV4-3
CDR3 protein: ASSQGRMGGSTDTQY

clone size: NA
J gene: TRBJ2-4
V gene: TRBV5-1
CDR3 protein: ASSIGTSSSLGY

clone size: NA
J gene: TRBJ2-2
V gene: TRBV29-1
CDR3 protein: TASVALNTGELF

clone size: NA
J gene: TRBJ1-2
V gene: TRBV7-9
CDR3 protein: ASSLVETADGYT

clone size: few
J gene: TRBJ2-1
V gene: TRBV4-1
CDR3 protein: ASSPYRDRSNNEQF

clone size: few
J gene: TRBJ2-3
V gene: TRBV20-1
CDR3 protein: SAPSLRELAELLGTDTQY

clone size: NA
J gene: TRBJ1-4
V gene: TRBV7-9
CDR3 protein: ASSSTTGTGREKLF

clone size: NA
J gene: TRBJ1-2
V gene: TRBV4-3
CDR3 protein: ASSQVWRKGYGYT

clone size: few
J gene: TRBJ2-5
V gene: TRBV24-1
CDR3 protein: ATSEFETQY

clone size: few
J gene: TRBJ1-1
V gene: TRBV20-1
CDR3 protein: SARVVGQGNTEAF

clone size: NA
J gene: TRBJ1-1
V gene: TRBV29-1
CDR3 protein: SVALHLTESEAF

clone size: few
J gene: TRBJ1-2
V gene: TRBV5-1
CDR3 protein: ASKGMDTGNYGYT

clone size: NA
J gene: TRBJ2-5
V gene: TRBV28
CDR3 protein: ASSFRTQLGETQY

clone size: few
J gene: TRBJ2-7
V gene: TRBV29-1
CDR3 protein: SVEAINSYEQY

clone size: NA
J gene: TRBJ2-5
V gene: TRBV3-1
CDR3 protein: ASSHARTNQETQY

clone size: NA
J gene: TRBJ2-7
V gene: TRBV18
CDR3 protein: ASSQAEGRSYEQY

clone size: NA
J gene: TRBJ2-4
V gene: TRBV7-9
CDR3 protein: ATGQNIQY

clone size: NA
J gene: TRBJ2-3
V gene: TRBV7-2
CDR3 protein: ASSLYGLTSTDTQY

clone size: NA
J gene: TRBJ2-3
V gene: TRBV6-2/TRBV6-3
CDR3 protein: ASSHSATDTQY

clone size: NA
J gene: TRBJ1-1
V gene: TRBV7-2
CDR3 protein: ASSLNPGMNTEAF

clone size: NA
J gene: TRBJ2-3
V gene: TRBV10-3
CDR3 protein: AAAFADGTDTQY

clone size: NA
J gene: TRBJ2-3
V gene: TRBV7-2
CDR3 protein: ASSSIRWGSTDTQY

clone size: few
J gene: TRBJ1-2
V gene: TRBV7-2
CDR3 protein: ASSLYYRGAANYGYT

clone size: NA
J gene: TRBJ2-1
V gene: TRBV29-1
CDR3 protein: SVEDSQIRVSYNEQF